The T cell receptor beta chain described here comes from a study of CD8 T cells in Susac syndrome. With random hexamers, reverse transcription was performed on about 0.5 to 1 ug of RNA. TCRdb redid the calling of the immunoSEQ multiplex PCR reads with MiXCR, one entry per CDR3 protein. In the table there are over 200,000 distinct CDR3 sequences, 85% to 95% of which are singletons. The study sequenced TCR beta in blood CD8+ and CD4+ T cells. V lost 5 bases, J lost 3 bases, and 17 bases stayed unmatched. This CDR3 is 18 amino acids long. Looked up from germline, CDR1 is SEHNR and CDR2 is FQNEAQ (reference sequence). This clonotype was observed once.

The sequenced sample consisted of CD4+ T cells from PBMCs. This clonotype originated in a human donor with multiple sclerosis. This sequence joins TRBV7-9 and TRBJ2-7; 9 bases line up with TRBD1. The CDR3 nucleotides are TGTGCCAGCAGCCCGTGGAGGGGTAACAGGGGGCGAAGCTACGAGCAGTACTTC. Its translation is CASSPWRGNRGRSYEQYF. Drawing the rest from reference TRBV7-9 and TRBJ2-7, the complete variable domain is DTGVSQNPRHKITKRGQNVTFRCDPISEHNRLYWYRQTLGQGPEFLTYFQNEAQLEKSRLLSDRFSAERPKGSFSTLEIQRTEQGDSAMYLCASSPWRGNRGRSYEQYFGPGTRLTVT.